Here is one T cell receptor beta chain with its context. The entry originates in a study of cytomegalovirus exposure and HLA in healthy donors. This CDR3 has 11 residues. The germline gives CDR1 LNHNV, CDR2 YYDKDF (reference sequence). Trimming cost V 5 bases and J 15 bases, with 14 bases left between them. 60 Vbeta and 13 Jbeta primers were used in PCR. This table comes from immunoSEQ multiplex PCR, and its TCRdb copy is limited to in-frame clones, with some not included. The sample has 150,000 to 200,000 clones; around 75% are singletons. This receptor was identified in a male donor in good health and CMV-seronegative. V gene TRBV15 combines with J gene TRBJ2-4; D possibly corresponds to TRBD1 (6 bases). The sequencing sample was made of PBMCs. The CDR3 DNA reads as TGTGCCACCAGCTCCCTGGACAGTCGGTACTTC. This translates into CATSSLDSRYF.